Listed here are 7 T cell receptor beta chains from one sample, sequenced in a study of Ad26.COV2.S vaccination and SARS-CoV-2 variants. This table comes from immunoSEQ multiplex PCR, and its TCRdb copy is limited to in-frame clones, with some not included. The sample has some 340,000 clones; 86% are singletons. Sample treatment: about 20 received Ad26.COV2.S at low or high dose, single or two shots; about 5 received placebo; per-sample allocation not given. The investigators took samples on day 63 after the first vaccine or placebo injection. Sample: peripheral blood, taken in a trial of Ad26.COV2.S vaccine versus placebo. These TCRs come from a person between 18 and 65 years old who received the Ad26.COV2.S COVID-19 vaccine or a placebo.

The CDR3 loop is CASSSAGVLYSPLHF. The CDR3 nucleotides read TGTGCCAGCAGTTCGGCAGGGGTCTTGTACTCACCCCTCCACTTT. V gene TRBV6-5 combines with J gene TRBJ1-6; maybe TRBD1 (6 bases). The V gene lost 4 bases and the J gene lost 10 bases, with 17 bases spanning the gap. This CDR3 comprises 15 residues. Germline V gives CDR1 MNHEY, CDR2 SVGAGI.

J is TRBJ2-7 and V is TRBV20-1; the D is unclear. The CDR3 spans 12 residues. V shed 3 bases and J shed 8 bases, with 14 bases lying between them. CDR1 and CDR2 from the germline V gene are DFQATT and SNEGSKA (reference sequence). Written as DNA, the CDR3 is TGCAGTGCTAGTGTGGGCTATAGGAAGCAGTACTTC. Translation: CSASVGYRKQYF.

The genes are TRBV7-2 and TRBJ2-2, with D perhaps matching TRBD2 (7 bases). V dropped 6 bases and J dropped 6 bases, with 17 bases sitting between them. CDR1 and CDR2 (germline): SGHTA, FQGNSA. The CDR3 is made up of 15 amino acids. In DNA, the CDR3 is TGTGCCAGCAGTAGGACAGCGGGACGTCCCGGGGAGCTGTTTTTT. The encoded protein is CASSRTAGRPGELFF.

V usage is TRBV27 and J usage is TRBJ1-5; no clear D gene. V shed 2 bases and J shed 0 bases, with 8 bases lying between them. Germline V CDR1 and CDR2: MNHEY, SMNVEV (reference sequence). The CDR3 consists of 15 residues. This CDR3 reads CASSLVGNSNQPQHF. The CDR3 nucleotides are TGTGCCAGCAGTTTAGTAGGGAATAGCAATCAGCCCCAGCATTTT.

The chain combines TRBV5-1 with TRBJ2-5; TRBD1 might be the D (6 bases). V dropped 5 bases and J dropped 5 bases, with 16 bases sitting between them. Germline V gene sequence: CDR1 SGHRS, CDR2 YFSETQ. The CDR3 has 14 residues. The CDR3: CASREQGFTETQYF. The CDR3 nucleotides are TGCGCCAGCAGGGAACAGGGATTCACGGAGACCCAGTACTTC.

This rearrangement joins TRBV21-1 to TRBJ1-1. TRBV21-1 is reported as a pseudogene. The CDR3 is 15 amino acids. In DNA form, the CDR3 reads TGTGCCAGCAGCAAATTTGCAGAGCCGAACACTGAAGCTTTCTTT. This sequence encodes CASSKFAEPNTEAFF.

The chain combines TRBV6-2 or TRBV6-3 with TRBJ2-5; no clear D gene. In germline, CDR1 is MNHEY, CDR2 SVGEGT. The CDR3 runs 13 residues. V lost 6 bases and J lost 0, with 8 bases in between. The chain's CDR3 is CASSRAHQETQYF. DNA of the CDR3: TGTGCCAGCAGCCGCGCCCACCAAGAGACCCAGTACTTC.